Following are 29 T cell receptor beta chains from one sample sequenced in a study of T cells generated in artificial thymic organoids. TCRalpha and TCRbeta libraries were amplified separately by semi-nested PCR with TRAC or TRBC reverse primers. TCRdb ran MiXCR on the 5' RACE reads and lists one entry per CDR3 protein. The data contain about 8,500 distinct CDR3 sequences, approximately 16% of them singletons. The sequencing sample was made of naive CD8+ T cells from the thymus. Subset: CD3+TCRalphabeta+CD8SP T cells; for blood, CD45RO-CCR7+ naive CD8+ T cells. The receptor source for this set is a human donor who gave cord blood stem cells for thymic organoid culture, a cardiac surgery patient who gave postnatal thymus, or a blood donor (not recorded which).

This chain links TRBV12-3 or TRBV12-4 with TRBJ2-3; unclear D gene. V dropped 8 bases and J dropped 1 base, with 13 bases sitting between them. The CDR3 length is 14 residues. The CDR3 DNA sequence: TGTGCCAGCGCCATTAGATTTGGCACAGATACGCAGTATTTT. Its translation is CASAIRFGTDTQYF.

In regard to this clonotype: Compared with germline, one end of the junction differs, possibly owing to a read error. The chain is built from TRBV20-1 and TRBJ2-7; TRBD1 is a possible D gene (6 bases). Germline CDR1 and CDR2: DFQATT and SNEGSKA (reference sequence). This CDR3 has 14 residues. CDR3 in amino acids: CSVTRQVPSYGQYF. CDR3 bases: TGCAGTGTTACTAGACAGGTGCCGTCCTACGGGCAGTACTTC.

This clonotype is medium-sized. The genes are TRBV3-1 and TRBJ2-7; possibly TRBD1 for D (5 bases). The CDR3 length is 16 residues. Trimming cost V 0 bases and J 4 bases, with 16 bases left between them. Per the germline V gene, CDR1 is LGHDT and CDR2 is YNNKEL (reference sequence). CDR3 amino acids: CASSQDLVGPQYEQYF. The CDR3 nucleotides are TGTGCCAGCAGCCAAGATCTTGTGGGGCCACAGTACGAGCAGTACTTC.

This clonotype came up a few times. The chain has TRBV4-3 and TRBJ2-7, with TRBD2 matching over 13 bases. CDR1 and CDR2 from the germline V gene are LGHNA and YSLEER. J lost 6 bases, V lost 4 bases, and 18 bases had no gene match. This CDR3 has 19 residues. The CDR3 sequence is CASSPYNAGLAGDGFEQYF. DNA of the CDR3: TGCGCCAGCAGCCCCTACAACGCAGGACTAGCGGGAGACGGCTTCGAGCAGTACTTC.

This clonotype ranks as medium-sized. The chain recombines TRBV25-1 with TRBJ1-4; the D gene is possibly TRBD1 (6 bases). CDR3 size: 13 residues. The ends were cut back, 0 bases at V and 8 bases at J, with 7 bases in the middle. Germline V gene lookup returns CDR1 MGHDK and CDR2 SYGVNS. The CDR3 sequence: CASSEYRGEKLFF. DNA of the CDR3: TGTGCCAGCAGTGAATACAGGGGAGAAAAACTGTTTTTT.

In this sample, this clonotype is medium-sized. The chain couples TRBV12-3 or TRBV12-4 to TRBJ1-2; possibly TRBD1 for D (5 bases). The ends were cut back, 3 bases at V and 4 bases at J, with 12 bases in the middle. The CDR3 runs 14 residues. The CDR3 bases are TGTGCCAGCAGTTTTACCGGGGCCGTCTATGGCTACACCTTC. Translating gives CASSFTGAVYGYTF.

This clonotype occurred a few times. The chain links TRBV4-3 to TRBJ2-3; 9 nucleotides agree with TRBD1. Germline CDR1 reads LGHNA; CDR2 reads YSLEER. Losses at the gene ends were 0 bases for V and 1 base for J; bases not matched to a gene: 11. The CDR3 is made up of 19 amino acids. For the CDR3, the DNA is TGCGCCAGCAGCCAAGATCGGTCGTGGGGACAGGGAGGCACAGATACGCAGTATTTT. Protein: CASSQDRSWGQGGTDTQYF.

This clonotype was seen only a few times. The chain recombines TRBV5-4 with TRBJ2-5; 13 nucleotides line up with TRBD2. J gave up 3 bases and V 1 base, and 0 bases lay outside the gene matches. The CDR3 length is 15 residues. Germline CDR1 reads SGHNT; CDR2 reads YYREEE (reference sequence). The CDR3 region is CASSLTSGGEETQYF. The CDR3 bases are TGTGCCAGCAGCTTGACTAGCGGGGGGGAAGAGACCCAGTACTTC.

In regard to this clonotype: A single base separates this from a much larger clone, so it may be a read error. DNA of the CDR3: TGCGCCAGCAGGGGTGGGATGGGCACAGATACGCAGTATTTT. This encodes CASRGGMGTDTQYF. V is TRBV4-1 and J is TRBJ2-3, with D unclear. Trimming shortened V by 6 bases and J by 1 base, and 11 bases separated the two germline ends. CDR3 size: 14 residues. Germline lookup yields CDR1 MGHRA and CDR2 YSYEKL.

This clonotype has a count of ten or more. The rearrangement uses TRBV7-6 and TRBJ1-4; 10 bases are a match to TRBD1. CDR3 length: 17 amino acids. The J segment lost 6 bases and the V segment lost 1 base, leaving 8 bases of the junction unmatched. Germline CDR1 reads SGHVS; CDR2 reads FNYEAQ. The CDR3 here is CASSLDETGGEDEKLFF. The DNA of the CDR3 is TGTGCCAGCAGCTTAGACGAGACAGGGGGCGAGGATGAAAAACTGTTTTTT.

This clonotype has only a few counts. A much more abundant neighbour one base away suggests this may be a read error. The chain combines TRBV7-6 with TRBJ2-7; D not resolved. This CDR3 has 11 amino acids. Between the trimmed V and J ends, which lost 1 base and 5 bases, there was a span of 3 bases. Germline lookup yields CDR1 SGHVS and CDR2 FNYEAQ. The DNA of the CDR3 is TGTGCCAGCAGCTTAGGTGACGAGCAGTACTTC. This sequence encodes CASSLGDEQYF.

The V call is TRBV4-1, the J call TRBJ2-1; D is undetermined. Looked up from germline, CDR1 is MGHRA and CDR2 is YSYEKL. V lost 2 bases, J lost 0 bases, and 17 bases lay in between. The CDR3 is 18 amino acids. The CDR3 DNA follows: TGCGCCAGCAGCCAACTCCTATCAGGTTCGAGCTCCTACAATGAGCAGTTCTTC. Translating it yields CASSQLLSGSSSYNEQFF.

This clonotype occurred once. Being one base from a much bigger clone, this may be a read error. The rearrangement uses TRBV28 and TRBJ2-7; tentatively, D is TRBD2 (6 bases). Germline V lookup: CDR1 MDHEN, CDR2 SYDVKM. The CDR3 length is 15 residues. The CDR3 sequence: CTTRREGDISYEQYF. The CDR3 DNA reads TGTACCACGAGGAGGGAAGGGGATATCTCCTACGAGCAGTACTTC.

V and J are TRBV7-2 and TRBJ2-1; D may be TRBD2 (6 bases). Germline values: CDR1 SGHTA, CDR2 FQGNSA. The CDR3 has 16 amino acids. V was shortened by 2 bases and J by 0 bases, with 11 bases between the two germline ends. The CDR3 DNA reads TGTGCCAGCAGCTTATGGGGCGGGGACTCCTACAATGAGCAGTTCTTC. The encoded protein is CASSLWGGDSYNEQFF.

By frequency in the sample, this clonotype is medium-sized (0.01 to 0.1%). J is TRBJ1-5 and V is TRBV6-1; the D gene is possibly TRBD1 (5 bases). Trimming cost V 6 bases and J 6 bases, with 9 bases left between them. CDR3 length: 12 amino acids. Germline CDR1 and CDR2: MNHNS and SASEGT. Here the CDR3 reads CASRDTGQPQHF. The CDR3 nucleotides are TGTGCCAGCAGGGATACAGGTCAGCCCCAGCATTTT.

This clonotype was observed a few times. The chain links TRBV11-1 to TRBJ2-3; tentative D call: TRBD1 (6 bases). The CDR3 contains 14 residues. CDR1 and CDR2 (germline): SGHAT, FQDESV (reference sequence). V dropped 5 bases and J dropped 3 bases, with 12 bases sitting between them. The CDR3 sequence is CASSHVQGTDTQYF. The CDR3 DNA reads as TGTGCCAGCAGCCACGTACAGGGAACAGATACGCAGTATTTT.

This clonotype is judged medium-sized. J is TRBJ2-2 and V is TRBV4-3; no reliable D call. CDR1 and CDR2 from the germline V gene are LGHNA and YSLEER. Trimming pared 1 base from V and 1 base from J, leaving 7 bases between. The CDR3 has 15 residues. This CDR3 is CASSQVKENTGELFF. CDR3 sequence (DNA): TGCGCCAGCAGCCAAGTTAAAGAGAACACCGGGGAGCTGTTTTTT.

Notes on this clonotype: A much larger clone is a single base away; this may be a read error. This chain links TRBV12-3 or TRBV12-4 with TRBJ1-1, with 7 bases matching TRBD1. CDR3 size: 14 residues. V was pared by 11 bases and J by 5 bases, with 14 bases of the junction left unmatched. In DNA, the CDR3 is TGTGCCGGCACCCCGACAGGGCGGCGTACTGAAGCTTTCTTT. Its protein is CAGTPTGRRTEAFF.

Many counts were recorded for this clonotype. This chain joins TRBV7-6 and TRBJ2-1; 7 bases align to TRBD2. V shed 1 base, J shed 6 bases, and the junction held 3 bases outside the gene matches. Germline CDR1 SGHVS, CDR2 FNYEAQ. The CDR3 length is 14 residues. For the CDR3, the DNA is TGTGCCAGCAGCTTAGAGAGCGGGACCAATGAGCAGTTCTTC. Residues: CASSLESGTNEQFF.

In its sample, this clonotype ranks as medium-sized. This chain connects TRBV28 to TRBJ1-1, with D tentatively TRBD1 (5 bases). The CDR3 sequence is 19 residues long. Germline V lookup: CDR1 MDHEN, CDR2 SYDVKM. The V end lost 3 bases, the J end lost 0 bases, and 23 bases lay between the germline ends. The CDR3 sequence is CASSFAPAGPKPMNTEAFF. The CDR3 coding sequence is TGTGCCAGCAGTTTTGCCCCGGCAGGGCCCAAACCTATGAACACTGAAGCTTTCTTT.

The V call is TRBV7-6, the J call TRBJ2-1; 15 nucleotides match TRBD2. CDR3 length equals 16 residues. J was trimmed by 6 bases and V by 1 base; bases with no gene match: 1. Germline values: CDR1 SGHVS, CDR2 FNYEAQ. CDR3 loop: CASSLEGLAGGNEQFF. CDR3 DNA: TGTGCCAGCAGCTTAGAGGGACTAGCGGGGGGCAATGAGCAGTTCTTC.

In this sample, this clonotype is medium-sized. Written as DNA, the CDR3 is TGTGCCAGCAGTTTACTGACATCACCAAGAGAGACCCAGTACTTC. Translating gives CASSLLTSPRETQYF. The V call is TRBV28, the J call TRBJ2-5; D not certain. Germline CDR1 and CDR2: MDHEN and SYDVKM. There are 15 residues in the CDR3. The germline V and J ends were trimmed by 2 bases and 4 bases, with 14 bases remaining between them.

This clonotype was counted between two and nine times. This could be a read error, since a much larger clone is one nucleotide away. CDR3 amino acids: CAGRNSNEQFF. The CDR3 DNA is TGTGCCGGCAGGAACAGCAATGAGCAGTTCTTC. The chain carries TRBV4-1 and TRBJ2-1; D remains ambiguous. Germline V gene lookup returns CDR1 MGHRA and CDR2 YSYEKL. This CDR3 comprises 11 residues.

CDR3 bases: TGTGCCAGCATGAGTGACAGGGACACTTCACCCCTCCACTTT. It translates to CASMSDRDTSPLHF. The chain has TRBV6-1 and TRBJ1-6, with TRBD1 identical over 7 bases. V shed 7 bases, J shed 9 bases, and the junction held 9 bases outside the gene matches. This CDR3 contains 14 residues. The germline V gene encodes CDR1 MNHNS and CDR2 SASEGT.

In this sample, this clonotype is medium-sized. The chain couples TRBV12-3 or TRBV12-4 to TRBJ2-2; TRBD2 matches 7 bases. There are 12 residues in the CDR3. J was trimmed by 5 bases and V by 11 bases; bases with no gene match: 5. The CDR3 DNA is TGTGCCGACTCCGGGGGGACCGGGGAGCTGTTTTTT. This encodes CADSGGTGELFF.

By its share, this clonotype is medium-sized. The CDR3: CASSTGTGGEYSNQPQHF. For the CDR3, the DNA is TGTGCCAGCAGTACCGGGACAGGAGGCGAATATAGCAATCAGCCCCAGCATTTT. The chain is built from TRBV6-5 and TRBJ1-5; 8 nucleotides agree with TRBD1. This CDR3 contains 18 residues. The germline gives CDR1 MNHEY, CDR2 SVGAGI. After removal of 5 bases from V and 0 bases from J, the junction contained 12 bases not matched to a gene.

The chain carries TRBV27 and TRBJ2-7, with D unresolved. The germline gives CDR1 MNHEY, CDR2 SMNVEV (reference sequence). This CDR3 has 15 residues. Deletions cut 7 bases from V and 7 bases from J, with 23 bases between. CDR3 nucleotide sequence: TGTGCCAGCAATCCGGGCCACCTACCAACCGGGGAGCAGTACTTC. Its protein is CASNPGHLPTGEQYF.

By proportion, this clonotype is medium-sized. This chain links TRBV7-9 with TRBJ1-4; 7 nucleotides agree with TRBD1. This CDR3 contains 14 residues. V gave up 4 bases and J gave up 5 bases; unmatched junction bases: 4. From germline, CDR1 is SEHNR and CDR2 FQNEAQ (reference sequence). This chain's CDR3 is CASSYGQANEKLFF. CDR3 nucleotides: TGTGCCAGCAGCTATGGACAGGCAAATGAAAAACTGTTTTTT. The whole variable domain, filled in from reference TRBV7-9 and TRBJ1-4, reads DTGVSQNPRHKITKRGQNVTFRCDPISEHNRLYWYRQTLGQGPEFLTYFQNEAQLEKSRLLSDRFSAERPKGSFSTLEIQRTEQGDSAMYLCASSYGQANEKLFFGSGTQLSVL.

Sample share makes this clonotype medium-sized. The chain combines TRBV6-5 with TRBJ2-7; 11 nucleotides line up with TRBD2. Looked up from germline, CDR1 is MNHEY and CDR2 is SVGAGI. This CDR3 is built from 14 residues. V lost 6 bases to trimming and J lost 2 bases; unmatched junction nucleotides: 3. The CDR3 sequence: CASRGTSGAYEQYF. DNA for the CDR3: TGTGCCAGCAGGGGGACTAGCGGCGCCTACGAGCAGTACTTC.